The rows below give T cell receptor beta chains drawn from one sample of a study of shared clonotypes between healthy human individuals. Using immunoSEQ multiplex PCR, the repertoire was profiled, and TCRdb retains in-frame clones only, with some absent. The table records about 2.4 million clones, approximately 92% of them present only once. Source material: naive CD4+ T cells sorted from blood. The receptors come from a man in his late teens or twenties in good health. The CDR3 runs from the conserved cysteine through the conserved F or W. A D gene is named only where the DNA matches it firmly. Size tells how often a clone was seen (once, few, many) or the class of an expanded clone, and some rows leave it out.

TRBJ1-4 . TRBV5-5 . CASSQILGLPEKLFF TGTGCCAGCAGCCAGATATTGGGACTGCCTGAAAAACTGTTTTTT
TRBJ2-7 . TRBV4-3 TRBD1 CASSPNRQGTYEQYF TGCGCCAGCAGCCCCAATAGACAGGGGACCTACGAGCAGTACTTC
TRBJ1-1 . TRBV30 . CAWRWEAGTEAFF TGTGCCTGGAGGTGGGAGGCAGGCACTGAAGCTTTCTTT
TRBJ2-3 . TRBV6-7 . CASSYENLDTQYF TGTGCCAGCAGTTACGAAAACCTGGATACGCAGTATTTT
TRBJ1-3 . TRBV4-1 . CASSQGALILSGNTIYF TGCGCCAGCAGCCAAGGAGCCTTGATACTCTCTGGAAACACCATATATTTT
TRBJ1-2 . TRBV5-4 . CASSTDSHYGYTF TGTGCCAGCAGCACGGACAGCCACTATGGCTACACCTTC
TRBJ1-6 . TRBV7-9 . CASSKRGPRADNSPLHF TGTGCCAGCAGTAAACGTGGGCCTAGGGCCGATAATTCACCCCTCCACTTT
TRBJ2-3 . TRBV5-1 TRBD1 CASSSRTGGFTDTQYF TGCGCCAGCAGCTCGAGGACAGGGGGCTTCACAGATACGCAGTATTTT
TRBJ1-6 . TRBV5-1 TRBD1 CASSLGGQELITLHF TGCGCCAGCAGCTTGGGGGGACAGGAGCTTATCACCCTCCACTTT
TRBJ1-6 . TRBV11-2 . CASSSTGAINSPLHF TGTGCCAGCAGCTCGACCGGCGCTATAAATTCACCCCTCCACTTT
TRBJ1-1 once TRBV7-9 . CASSQPGLEDTEAFF TGTGCCAGCAGCCAACCGGGGCTTGAGGACACTGAAGCTTTCTTT
TRBJ1-5 . TRBV30 . CAWSVGSNQPQHF TGTGCCTGGAGTGTAGGTAGCAATCAGCCCCAGCATTTT
TRBJ1-5 . TRBV19 TRBD1 CASSIDTGGNQPQHF TGTGCCAGTAGTATAGATACAGGGGGCAATCAGCCCCAGCATTTT
TRBJ2-3 . TRBV7-7 TRBD2 CASSPGLASADTQYF TGTGCTAGCAGCCCGGGACTAGCTAGTGCAGATACGCAGTATTTT
TRBJ2-7 . TRBV14 . CASSHSYEQYF TGTGCCAGCAGCCATTCTTACGAGCAGTACTTC
TRBJ2-1 . TRBV9 . CASSADKASYNEQFF TGTGCCAGCAGCGCCGACAAAGCCTCCTACAATGAGCAGTTCTTC
TRBJ2-4 . TRBV5-8 TRBD1 CASSVNRGTKNIQYF TGTGCCAGCAGCGTAAACAGGGGGACCAAAAACATTCAGTACTTC
TRBJ2-5 . TRBV7-9 TRBD1 CASSQGAQEETQYF TGTGCCAGCAGCCAGGGGGCACAAGAAGAGACCCAGTACTTC
TRBJ2-7 . TRBV23-1 TRBD1 CASTTEGQGDLFYEQYF TGCGCCAGCACCACTGAGGGACAGGGGGATTTGTTCTACGAGCAGTACTTC
TRBJ2-7 . TRBV7-8 . CASSSLAWTGTYEQYF TGTGCCAGCAGCTCCCTAGCGTGGACTGGAACCTACGAGCAGTACTTC
TRBJ2-6 . TRBV19 . CASSQTGANVLTF TGTGCCAGTAGTCAGACTGGGGCCAACGTCCTGACTTTC
TRBJ1-4 . TRBV30 TRBD1 CAWSVPGQLRVYEKLFF TGTGCCTGGAGCGTTCCGGGACAGCTGAGGGTGTATGAAAAACTGTTTTTT
TRBJ1-3 . TRBV19 . CASSTSGGTGNTIYF .
TRBJ2-2 . TRBV6-1 . CATEGLARTGELFF TGTGCCACCGAGGGACTTGCCCGGACCGGGGAGCTGTTTTTT
TRBJ1-2 . TRBV4-2 . CASSQGSGLGGYTF TGTGCCAGCAGCCAAGGATCCGGATTAGGGGGCTACACCTTC
TRBJ2-7 . TRBV15 TRBD1 CATSDGQGAAYEQYF TGTGCCACCAGCGATGGACAGGGGGCTGCCTACGAGCAGTACTTC
TRBJ1-1 few TRBV11-2 . CASSWTHDTEAFF TGTGCCAGCAGCTGGACCCACGACACTGAAGCTTTCTTT
TRBJ2-2 . TRBV10-3 . CAITGNTGELFF TGTGCCATCACCGGGAACACCGGGGAGCTGTTTTTT
TRBJ2-3 . TRBV27 TRBD2 CASMMGLAGGGPDTQYF TGTGCCAGCATGATGGGACTAGCGGGGGGCGGGCCAGATACGCAGTATTTT
TRBJ2-5 . TRBV10-3 . CAVGHRVGETQYF TGTGCCGTGGGACACAGAGTTGGGGAGACCCAGTACTTC
TRBJ2-3 . TRBV20-1 . CSASGGDTQYF TGCAGTGCTAGCGGCGGAGATACGCAGTATTTT
TRBJ2-1 . TRBV4-1 TRBD1 CASSQGGQGLNEQFF TGCGCCAGCAGCCAAGGAGGACAGGGACTTAATGAGCAGTTCTTC
TRBJ1-6 . TRBV29-1 . CSVRGENYNSPLHF TGCAGCGTGCGGGGGGAGAACTATAATTCACCCCTCCACTTT
TRBJ2-3 . TRBV9 . CASTEAARTDTQYF TGTGCCAGCACCGAAGCGGCCCGCACAGATACGCAGTATTTT
TRBJ2-3 . TRBV19 . CASSSTGHGDTQYF TGTGCCAGTAGTAGCACAGGGCACGGAGATACGCAGTATTTT
TRBJ2-7 . TRBV27 TRBD1 CASSRTGASSEQYF TGTGCCAGCAGTCGGACAGGGGCCTCTAGTGAGCAGTACTTC
TRBJ2-3 . TRBV5-1 . CASSLLPGSTDTQYF TGCGCCAGCAGCTTGCTGCCGGGGAGCACAGATACGCAGTATTTT
TRBJ2-7 . TRBV28 . CASSLRGEQYF TGTGCCAGCAGTTTAAGGGGGGAGCAGTACTTC
TRBJ2-3 . TRBV5-1 . CASSSSGSRTDTQYF TGCGCCAGCAGCTCCAGCGGGTCACGCACAGATACGCAGTATTTT
TRBJ1-2 . TRBV14 . CASSQDHPGGAYGYTF TGTGCCAGCAGCCAAGATCATCCGGGGGGGGCATATGGCTACACCTTC
TRBJ1-6 . TRBV6-1 . CASSDGSRTPLHF TGTGCCAGCAGTGATGGCAGTAGGACACCCCTCCACTTT
TRBJ2-7 . TRBV19 . CASSIKSGATQQYF TGTGCCAGTAGTATTAAGTCCGGGGCTACGCAGCAGTACTTC
TRBJ2-7 . TRBV5-1 TRBD2 CASSFVAGSSYEQYF TGCGCCAGCAGCTTCGTAGCGGGTAGCTCCTACGAGCAGTACTTC
TRBJ1-5 . TRBV5-1 TRBD1 CASSPGGSANQPQHF TGCGCCAGCAGCCCAGGGGGGTCCGCTAATCAGCCCCAGCATTTT
TRBJ2-3 . TRBV7-2 TRBD2 CASSSRLAGGLDTQYF TGTGCCAGCAGCTCCCGACTAGCGGGAGGTTTAGATACGCAGTATTTT
TRBJ2-7 . TRBV6-1 . CASSQGNEQYF TGTGCCAGCAGCCAGGGGAACGAGCAGTACTTC